This section outlines one T cell receptor beta chain sequence together with its context. No cognate antigen has been identified for it. The record has no base qualities; no much larger clone is one base away. This entry is derived from a study of response to subunit inactivated influenza vaccine (dated by TCRdb to the late 2010s). At the level of the whole study: To follow how T cells responded to a trivalent subunit inactivated influenza vaccine, the researchers relied on deep quantitative profiling of the T cell receptor repertoire. The investigation overall reported the following: The authors suggested that each seasonal influenza vaccination may recruit only a limited number of new T cells.

The library was obtained by RT-PCR. Sequencing was carried out with an Illumina HiSeq 2500. TCRdb reanalyzed the raw reads on its own, using fastp at Q25 for trimming and MiXCR for clone calling, and kept in-frame beta chains. Rows with a matching CDR3 protein are joined into one entry that keeps the most common DNA and genes. The sample data list some 190,000 distinct CDR3 sequences, and under 15% of these were observed just once. The ten largest clones capture approximately 27% of the sample. Trimming removed 8 bases from V and 1 base from J, leaving 20 bases between the germline ends. From a lookup of the germline V gene, CDR1 and CDR2 are MNHNS and SASEGT. The CDR3 contains 16 residues, cysteine and phenylalanine counted. The read is trimmed to its CDR3 DNA, 48 bases read in frame from base 1.

Source: CD8+ T cells sorted from PBMCs, taken about 5 days after vaccination. The sequence joins TRBV6-1 to TRBJ1-1, with no confident D gene call. The sequence came from a man in his forties or fifties who received an inactivated influenza vaccine. Donor details come from another sample of the same person, matched by shared clones. The CDR3 region reads CASYLGPIRANTEAFF. The DNA is TGTGCCAGCTATTTAGGACCGATCCGGGCGAACACTGAAGCTTTCTTT.